This T cell receptor beta chain was recorded in a study of blood T cell repertoires in COVID-19. V was cut by 0 bases and J by 3 bases, with 15 bases left in between. The CDR3 loop spans 16 amino acids. Germline V gene sequence: CDR1 LGHNA, CDR2 YSLEER. Profiling relied on immunoSEQ multiplex PCR, and the TCRdb table lists in-frame clones only, not all of them. The sample holds 100,000 to 150,000 clones, around 81% seen once. The sequence came from a man aged 30-40 years with COVID-19, enrolled during active disease. Sample: peripheral blood. V is TRBV4-3 and J is TRBJ2-7; TRBD1 is a possible D gene (6 bases). The CDR3 loop reads CASSQEADRKYYEQYF. The CDR3 DNA sequence: TGCGCCAGCAGCCAAGAAGCGGACAGAAAATACTACGAGCAGTACTTC.